Listed here are 8 T cell receptor beta chains from one sample, sequenced in a study of shared clonotypes between healthy human individuals. Cells designated naive CD8 were CD45RO-negative and were positively selected for CCR7, with terminally differentiated effector memory CD45RA+ cells excluded. The method was immunoSEQ multiplex PCR; TCRdb's version includes in-frame clones alone and lacks a portion of them. Of 760,000 or so clones in the sample, about 96% were seen once. The specimen sequenced was naive CD8+ T cells sorted from blood. These TCRs come from a man aged 25-45 years in good health.

The J gene is TRBJ2-3, the V gene TRBV4-1; either TRBD1 or TRBD2 may supply D (5 bases each). Germline V gene data show CDR1 as MGHRA and CDR2 as YSYEKL. V shed 4 bases and J shed 2 bases, with 16 bases lying between them. The length of the CDR3 is 16 residues. CDR3 amino acids: CASSLPRGEATDTQYF. The DNA of the CDR3 is TGCGCCAGCAGCCTCCCGAGGGGAGAAGCCACAGATACGCAGTATTTT.

About this clone: The sample carries other DNA sequences with the same CDR3. The J gene is TRBJ2-7, the V gene TRBV7-9; 9 nucleotides align to TRBD2. CDR1 is SEHNR and CDR2 is FQNEAQ in the germline V gene (reference sequence). This CDR3 region has 13 residues. V lost 4 bases to trimming and J lost 5 bases; unmatched junction nucleotides: 3. The CDR3 spells CASSSGTSNEQYF. The CDR3 DNA reads as TGTGCCAGCAGCTCTGGGACTAGCAACGAGCAGTACTTC.

The gene calls are TRBV5-4 and TRBJ1-5, with no clear D. This CDR3 region has 12 residues. Trimming took 4 bases from V and 7 from J, leaving 9 bases between them. Germline CDR1 SGHNT, CDR2 YYREEE (reference sequence). The DNA of the CDR3 is TGTGCCAGCAGCATAGGGAACCAGCCCCAGCATTTT. Protein: CASSIGNQPQHF.

The genes are TRBV7-6 and TRBJ2-7; 7 bases are a match to TRBD1. This CDR3 has 14 residues. Losses at the gene ends were 5 bases for V and 5 bases for J; bases not matched to a gene: 9. Germline V gives CDR1 SGHVS, CDR2 FNYEAQ. CDR3 nucleotide sequence: TGTGCCAGCAGCCGCCCGGGACAGTCGGACGAGCAGTACTTC. Its translation is CASSRPGQSDEQYF.

This clone has a single count. V is TRBV2 and J is TRBJ1-1; tentatively, D is TRBD1 (6 bases). CDR3 size: 14 residues. Trimming shortened V by 7 bases and J by 0 bases, and 12 bases separated the two germline ends. Per germline, CDR1 SNHLY and CDR2 FYNNEI. This chain's CDR3 is CASIPDSMNTEAFF. The CDR3 bases are TGTGCCAGCATCCCGGACAGCATGAACACTGAAGCTTTCTTT.

The chain carries TRBV29-1 and TRBJ2-7; TRBD1 matches 12 bases. V lost 1 base and J lost 4; bases outside the gene matches: 8. CDR1 is SQVTM and CDR2 is ANQGSEA in the germline V gene. The CDR3 sequence is 16 residues long. CDR3 protein: CSVEVPGTGGEYEQYF. The CDR3 nucleotides are TGCAGCGTTGAAGTGCCAGGGACAGGGGGCGAGTACGAGCAGTACTTC.

This clone was recorded only once. This rearrangement joins TRBV5-1 to TRBJ1-1, with a weak D call TRBD1 (6 bases). This CDR3 is 18 amino acids long. The V end lost 4 bases, the J end lost 3 bases, and 25 bases lay between the germline ends. Looked up from germline, CDR1 is SGHRS and CDR2 is YFSETQ. The CDR3 sequence: CASSLNPGGGSQDTEAFF. DNA for the CDR3: TGCGCCAGCAGCCTGAACCCCGGGGGCGGCAGCCAGGACACTGAAGCTTTCTTT.

The chain joins TRBV13 to TRBJ2-3, with D hard to call. The CDR3 is 12 amino acids. V was pared by 3 bases and J by 4 bases, with 5 bases between. Germline CDR1 is PRHDT and CDR2 is FYEKMQ (reference sequence). This CDR3 is CASSFMADTQYF. DNA of the CDR3: TGTGCCAGCAGCTTTATGGCAGATACGCAGTATTTT.